This is a list of T cell receptor beta chains from one sample in a study of regulatory T cells in long-lasting Graves disease. MiXCR, run by TCRdb on the multiplex PCR reads, gives a single entry per CDR3 protein. Among a few hundred thousand distinct CDR3 sequences listed, roughly 21% were seen once. Material: peripheral blood mononuclear cells (PBMCs), obtained when the disease was refractory, from a patient treated with antithyroid drugs. All receptors derive from a female donor with Graves disease. The CDR3 runs from the conserved cysteine through the conserved F or W. A D gene is named only where the DNA matches it firmly.

>TRBD1|TRBV28|TRBJ1-1
CASCGGQVNTEAFF
>TRBD1|TRBV28|TRBJ2-5
CASSSPGTEFQETQYF
>TRBD2|TRBV27|TRBJ2-7
CASSYRGTSGYEQYF
>.|TRBV20-1|TRBJ1-1
CSASTRVTEAFF
>.|TRBV6-2/TRBV6-3|TRBJ1-3
CASSYVGSGNTIYF
>.|TRBV7-3|TRBJ2-5
CASSPAQGETQYF
>TRBD1|TRBV4-3|TRBJ1-2
CASSSSPGQENRGYTF
>.|TRBV6-1|TRBJ1-2
CASTGILGYTF
>TRBD1|TRBV28|TRBJ1-2
CASQNTGALYGYTF
>.|TRBV11-1|TRBJ2-6
CASSLSGGGANVLTF
>TRBD1|TRBV6-2/TRBV6-3|TRBJ2-1
CASSPPGQGAKNEQFF
>.|TRBV12-3/TRBV12-4|TRBJ2-2
CASRKTDTGELFF
>.|TRBV29-1|TRBJ1-5
CSVANLNQPQHF
>TRBD2|TRBV20-1|TRBJ2-7
CSARAYGGVPYEQYF
>.|TRBV28|TRBJ2-1
CASSYLRRGNEQFF
>TRBD2|TRBV6-1|TRBJ2-7
CASSAPGLAGNRAPYEQYF
>TRBD1|TRBV27|TRBJ2-7
CASSSGQGGSHEQYF